The TCR beta chain under discussion was sequenced for a study of control samples from healthy donors and cancer patients. Sequencing was performed with immunoSEQ multiplex PCR; in TCRdb, only in-frame clones are kept and a portion is missing. The repertoire includes 70,000 to 85,000 clones, 90% to 95% of them detected once, and approximately 18% sits in the top ten. The length of the CDR3 is 14 residues. Germline V lookup: CDR1 SGDLS, CDR2 YYNGEE. The V and J ends lost 6 bases and 5 bases, in that order; junction bases with no gene match: 7. The V gene is TRBV9, the J gene TRBJ1-3; 8 bases agree with TRBD1. Sequences were obtained from blood. This receptor was obtained from a man in his forties or fifties in good health. In DNA, the CDR3 is TGTGCCAGCAACAAGGGACAGGATAGAAACACCATATATTTT. Translation gives CASNKGQDRNTIYF.